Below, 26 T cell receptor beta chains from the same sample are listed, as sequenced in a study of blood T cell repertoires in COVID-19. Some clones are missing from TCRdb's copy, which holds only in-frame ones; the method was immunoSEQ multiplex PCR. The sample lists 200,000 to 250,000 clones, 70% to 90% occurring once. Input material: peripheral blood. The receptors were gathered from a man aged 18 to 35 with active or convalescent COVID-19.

The CDR3 protein is CASSLGPGTVGNTEAFF. Written as DNA, the CDR3 is TGTGCCAGCAGTTTAGGACCCGGGACAGTTGGGAACACTGAAGCTTTCTTT. The chain carries TRBV28 and TRBJ1-1; 7 bases line up with TRBD1. J lost 1 base, V lost 2 bases, and 10 bases had no gene match. The CDR3 runs 17 residues. Germline assignment: CDR1 MDHEN and CDR2 SYDVKM. Complete variable domain (other parts from reference TRBV28 and TRBJ1-1): DVKVTQSSRYLVKRTGEKVFLECVQDMDHENMFWYRQDPGLGLRLIYFSYDVKMKEKGDIPEGYSVSREKKERFSLILESASTNQTSMYLCASSLGPGTVGNTEAFFGQGTRLTVV.

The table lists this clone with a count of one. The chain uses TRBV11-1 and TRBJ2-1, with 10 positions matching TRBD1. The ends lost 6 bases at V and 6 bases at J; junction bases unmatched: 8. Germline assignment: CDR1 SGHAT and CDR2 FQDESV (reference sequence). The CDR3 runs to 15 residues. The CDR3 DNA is TGTGCCAGCAGAAAAAAGGGGGACAGGGGCAATGAGCAGTTCTTC. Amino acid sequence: CASRKKGDRGNEQFF.

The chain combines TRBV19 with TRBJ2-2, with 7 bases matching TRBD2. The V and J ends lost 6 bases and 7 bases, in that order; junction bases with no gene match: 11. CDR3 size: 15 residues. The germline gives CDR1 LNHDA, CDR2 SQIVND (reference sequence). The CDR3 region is CASRAGAVNGGELFF. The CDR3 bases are TGTGCCAGTAGGGCGGGAGCGGTTAACGGCGGGGAGCTGTTTTTT. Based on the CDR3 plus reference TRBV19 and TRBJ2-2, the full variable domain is DGGITQSPKYLFRKEGQNVTLSCEQNLNHDAMYWYRQDPGQGLRLIYYSQIVNDFQKGDIAEGYSVSREKKESFPLTVTSAQKNPTAFYLCASRAGAVNGGELFFGEGSRLTVL.

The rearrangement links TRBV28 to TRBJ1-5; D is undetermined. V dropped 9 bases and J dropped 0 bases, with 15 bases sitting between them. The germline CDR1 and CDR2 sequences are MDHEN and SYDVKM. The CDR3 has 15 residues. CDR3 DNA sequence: TGTGCCAGTAACCTAGCTTGGTATAGCAATCAGCCCCAGCATTTT. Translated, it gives CASNLAWYSNQPQHF.

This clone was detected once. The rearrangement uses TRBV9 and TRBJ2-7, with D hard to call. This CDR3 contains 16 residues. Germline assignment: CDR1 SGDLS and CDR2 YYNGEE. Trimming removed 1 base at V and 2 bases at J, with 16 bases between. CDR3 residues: CASSVNPGFQTYEQYF. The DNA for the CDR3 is TGTGCCAGCAGCGTAAACCCGGGTTTCCAAACCTACGAGCAGTACTTC.

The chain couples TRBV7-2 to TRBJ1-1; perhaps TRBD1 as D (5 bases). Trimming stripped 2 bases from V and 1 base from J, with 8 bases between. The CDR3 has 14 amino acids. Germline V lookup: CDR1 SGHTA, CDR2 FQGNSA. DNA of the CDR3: TGTGCCAGCAGCTTATTCCAGGGGAACACTGAAGCTTTCTTT. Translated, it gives CASSLFQGNTEAFF. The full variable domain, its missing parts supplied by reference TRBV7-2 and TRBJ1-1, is GAGVSQSPSNKVTEKGKDVELRCDPISGHTALYWYRQSLGQGLEFLIYFQGNSAPDKSGLPSDRFSAERTGGSVSTLTIQRTQQEDSAVYLCASSLFQGNTEAFFGQGTRLTVV.

Written as DNA, the CDR3 is TGTGCCAGCAGTTTAATGGGGGCAGGCCTCGGCACTGAAGCTTTCTTT. Protein product: CASSLMGAGLGTEAFF. The chain combines TRBV27 with TRBJ1-1, with D tentatively TRBD1 (6 bases). CDR3 size: 16 residues. Germline CDR1 MNHEY, CDR2 SMNVEV (reference sequence). Trimming took off 2 bases at V and 4 bases at J, with 17 bases between the two ends.

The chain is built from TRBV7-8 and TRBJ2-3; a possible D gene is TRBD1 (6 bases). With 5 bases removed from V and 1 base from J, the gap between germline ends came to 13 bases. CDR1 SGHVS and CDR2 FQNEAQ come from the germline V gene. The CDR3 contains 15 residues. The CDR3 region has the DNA TGTGCCAGCAGCAACAGGGTGCGGGGCACAGATACGCAGTATTTT. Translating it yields CASSNRVRGTDTQYF.

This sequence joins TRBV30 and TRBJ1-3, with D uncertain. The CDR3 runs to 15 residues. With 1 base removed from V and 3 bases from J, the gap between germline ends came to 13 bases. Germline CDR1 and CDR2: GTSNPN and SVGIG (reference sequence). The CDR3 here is CAWSAHNLIGNTIYF. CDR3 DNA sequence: TGTGCCTGGAGTGCACATAACCTTATTGGAAACACCATATATTTT.

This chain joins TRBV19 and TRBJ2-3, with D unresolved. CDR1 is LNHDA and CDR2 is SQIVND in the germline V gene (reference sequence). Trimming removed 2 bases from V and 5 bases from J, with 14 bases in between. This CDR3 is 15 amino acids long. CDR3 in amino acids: CASSISTKRVDTQYF. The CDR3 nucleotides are TGTGCCAGTAGTATATCGACGAAGCGTGTAGATACGCAGTATTTT.

The chain's CDR3 is CASSSRFEQYF. As DNA, the CDR3 is TGTGCCAGCAGTTCCCGGTTTGAGCAGTACTTC. The V and J genes are TRBV6-1 and TRBJ2-7; D remains unclear. The V and J ends lost 5 bases and 7 bases respectively, with 9 bases between them. This CDR3 spans 11 amino acids. Germline CDR1 reads MNHNS; CDR2 reads SASEGT.

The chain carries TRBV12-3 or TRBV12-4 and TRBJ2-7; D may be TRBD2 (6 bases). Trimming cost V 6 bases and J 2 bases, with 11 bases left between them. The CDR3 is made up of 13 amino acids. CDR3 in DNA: TGTGCCAGCAGCGGGAGTTCCGCCTACGAGCAGTACTTC. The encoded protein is CASSGSSAYEQYF.

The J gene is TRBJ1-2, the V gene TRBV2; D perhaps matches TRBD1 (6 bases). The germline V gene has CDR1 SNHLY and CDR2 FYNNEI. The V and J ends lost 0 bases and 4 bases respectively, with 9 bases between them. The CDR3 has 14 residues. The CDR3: CASSEAGTFYGYTF. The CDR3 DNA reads TGTGCCAGCAGTGAAGCAGGGACATTCTATGGCTACACCTTC.

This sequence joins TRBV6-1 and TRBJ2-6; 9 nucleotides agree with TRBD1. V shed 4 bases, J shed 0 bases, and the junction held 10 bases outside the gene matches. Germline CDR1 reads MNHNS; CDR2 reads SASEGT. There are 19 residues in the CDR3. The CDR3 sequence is CASSVLTGGTASGANVLTF. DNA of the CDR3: TGTGCCAGCAGTGTGCTGACAGGGGGGACCGCCTCTGGGGCCAACGTCCTGACTTTC.

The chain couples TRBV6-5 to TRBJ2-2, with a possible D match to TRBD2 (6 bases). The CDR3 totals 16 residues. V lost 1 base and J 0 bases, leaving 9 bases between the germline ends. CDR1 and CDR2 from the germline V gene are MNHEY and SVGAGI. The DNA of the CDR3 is TGTGCCAGCAGTTACTTAGCGGCCACGAACACCGGGGAGCTGTTTTTT. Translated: CASSYLAATNTGELFF.

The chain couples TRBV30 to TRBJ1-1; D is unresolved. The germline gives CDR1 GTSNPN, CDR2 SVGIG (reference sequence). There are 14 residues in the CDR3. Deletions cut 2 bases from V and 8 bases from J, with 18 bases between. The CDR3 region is CAWSRDVGRAEAFF. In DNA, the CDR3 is TGTGCCTGGAGTAGGGATGTCGGGAGGGCCGAAGCTTTCTTT.

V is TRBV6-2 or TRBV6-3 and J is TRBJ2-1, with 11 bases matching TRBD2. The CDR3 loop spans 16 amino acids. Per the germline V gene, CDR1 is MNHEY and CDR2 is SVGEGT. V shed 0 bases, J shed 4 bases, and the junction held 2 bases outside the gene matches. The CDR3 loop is CASSYSTSGVYNEQFF. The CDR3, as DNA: TGTGCCAGCAGTTACTCGACTAGCGGGGTTTACAATGAGCAGTTCTTC.

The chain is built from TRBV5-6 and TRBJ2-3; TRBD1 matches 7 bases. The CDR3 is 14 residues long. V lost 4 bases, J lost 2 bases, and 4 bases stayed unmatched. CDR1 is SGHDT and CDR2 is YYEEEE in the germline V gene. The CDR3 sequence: CASSPTGLTDTQYF. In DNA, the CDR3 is TGTGCCAGCAGCCCGACAGGGCTCACAGATACGCAGTATTTT.

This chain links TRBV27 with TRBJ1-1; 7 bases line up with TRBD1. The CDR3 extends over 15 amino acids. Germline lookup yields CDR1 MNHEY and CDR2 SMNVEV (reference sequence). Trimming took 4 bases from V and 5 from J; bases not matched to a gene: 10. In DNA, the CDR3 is TGTGCCAGCAGTTCGGAGCGACAGGGTGGTACTGAAGCTTTCTTT. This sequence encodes CASSSERQGGTEAFF.

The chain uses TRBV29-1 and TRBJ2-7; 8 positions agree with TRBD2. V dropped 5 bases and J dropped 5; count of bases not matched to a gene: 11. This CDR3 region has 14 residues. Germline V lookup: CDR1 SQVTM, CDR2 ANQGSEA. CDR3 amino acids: CSVRPAGVSNEQYF. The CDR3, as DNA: TGCAGCGTTCGTCCAGCGGGAGTTTCGAACGAGCAGTACTTC.

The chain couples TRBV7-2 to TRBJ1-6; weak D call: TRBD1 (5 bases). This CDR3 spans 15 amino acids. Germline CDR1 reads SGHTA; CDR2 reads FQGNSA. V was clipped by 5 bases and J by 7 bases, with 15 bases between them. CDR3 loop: CASSPVTVWNSPLHF. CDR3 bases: TGTGCCAGCAGCCCGGTGACAGTATGGAATTCACCCCTCCACTTT.

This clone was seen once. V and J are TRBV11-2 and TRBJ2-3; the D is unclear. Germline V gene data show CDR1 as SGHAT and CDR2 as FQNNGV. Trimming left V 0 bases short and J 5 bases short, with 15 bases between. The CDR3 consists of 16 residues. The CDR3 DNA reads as TGTGCCAGCAGCTTAGAGTTCGGTCCGCCTGGAGATACGCAGTATTTT. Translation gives CASSLEFGPPGDTQYF. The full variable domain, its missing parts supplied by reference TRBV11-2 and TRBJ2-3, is EAGVAQSPRYKIIEKRQSVAFWCNPISGHATLYWYQQILGQGPKLLIQFQNNGVVDDSQLPKDRFSAERLKGVDSTLKIQPAKLEDSAVYLCASSLEFGPPGDTQYFGPGTRLTVL.

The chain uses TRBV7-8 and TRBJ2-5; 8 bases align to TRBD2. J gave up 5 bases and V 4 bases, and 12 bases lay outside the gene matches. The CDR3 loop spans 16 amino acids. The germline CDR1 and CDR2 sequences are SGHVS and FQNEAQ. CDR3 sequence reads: CASSSPSGTSEETQYF. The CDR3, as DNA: TGTGCCAGCAGCTCCCCGTCCGGGACTAGTGAGGAGACCCAGTACTTC.

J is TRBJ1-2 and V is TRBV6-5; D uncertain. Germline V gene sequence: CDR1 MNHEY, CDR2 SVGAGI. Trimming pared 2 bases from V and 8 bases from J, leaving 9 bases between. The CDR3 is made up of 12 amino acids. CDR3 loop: CASSYVGGGYTF. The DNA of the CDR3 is TGTGCCAGCAGTTACGTTGGTGGCGGCTACACCTTC.

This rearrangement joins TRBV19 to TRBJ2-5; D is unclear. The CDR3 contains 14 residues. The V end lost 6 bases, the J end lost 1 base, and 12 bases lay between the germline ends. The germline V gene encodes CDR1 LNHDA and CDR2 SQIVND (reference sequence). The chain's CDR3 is CASSEVGGQETQYF. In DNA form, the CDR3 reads TGTGCCAGTAGCGAAGTCGGTGGCCAAGAGACCCAGTACTTC.

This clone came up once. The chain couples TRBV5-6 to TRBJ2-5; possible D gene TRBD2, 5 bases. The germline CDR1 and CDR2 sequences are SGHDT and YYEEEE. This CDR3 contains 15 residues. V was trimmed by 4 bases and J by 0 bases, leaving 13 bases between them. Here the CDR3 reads CASSPGGGYQETQYF. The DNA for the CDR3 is TGTGCCAGCAGCCCTGGTGGCGGGTACCAAGAGACCCAGTACTTC.